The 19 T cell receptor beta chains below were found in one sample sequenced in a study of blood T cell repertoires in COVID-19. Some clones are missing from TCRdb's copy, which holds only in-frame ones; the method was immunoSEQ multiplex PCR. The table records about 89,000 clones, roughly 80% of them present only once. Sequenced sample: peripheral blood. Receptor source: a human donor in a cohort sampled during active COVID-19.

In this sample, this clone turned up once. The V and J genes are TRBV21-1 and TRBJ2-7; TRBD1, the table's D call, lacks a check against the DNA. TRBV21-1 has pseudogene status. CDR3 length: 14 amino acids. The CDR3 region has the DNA TGTGCCAGCAGCACCCGGACAGGGTACTACGAGCAGTACTTC. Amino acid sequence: CASSTRTGYYEQYF.

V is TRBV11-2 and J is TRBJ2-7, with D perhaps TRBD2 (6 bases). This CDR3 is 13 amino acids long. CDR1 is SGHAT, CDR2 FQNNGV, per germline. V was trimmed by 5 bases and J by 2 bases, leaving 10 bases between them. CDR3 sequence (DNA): TGTGCCAGCAGCCCGGGGGAAGCCTACGAGCAGTACTTC. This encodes CASSPGEAYEQYF.

The CDR3 DNA sequence: TGTGCCAGCAGCACAACGGGAACAGGGGCAGATACGCAGTATTTT. The encoded protein is CASSTTGTGADTQYF. This rearrangement joins TRBV7-3 to TRBJ2-3, with TRBD1 matching over 7 bases. The CDR3 contains 15 residues. Germline V gives CDR1 SGHTA, CDR2 FQGTGA. The V gene end was trimmed by 5 bases and the J gene end by 4 bases; junction bases not matched to a gene: 9. Variable domain in full (rest from reference TRBV7-3 and TRBJ2-3): GAGVSQTPSNKVTEKGKYVELRCDPISGHTALYWYRQSLGQGPEFLIYFQGTGAADDSGLPNDRFFAVRPEGSVSTLKIQRTERGDSAVYLCASSTTGTGADTQYFGPGTRLTVL.

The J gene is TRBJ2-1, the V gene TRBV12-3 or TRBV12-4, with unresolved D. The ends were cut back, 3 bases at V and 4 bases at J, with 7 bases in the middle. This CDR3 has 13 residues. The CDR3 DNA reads TGTGCCAGCAGTTTGGGCCTGTACAATGAGCAGTTCTTC. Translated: CASSLGLYNEQFF.

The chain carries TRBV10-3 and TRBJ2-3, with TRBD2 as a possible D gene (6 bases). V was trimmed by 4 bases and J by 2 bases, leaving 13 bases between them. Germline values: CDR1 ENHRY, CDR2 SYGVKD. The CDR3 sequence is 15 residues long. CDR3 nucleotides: TGTGCCATCAGTGCAGCGGGTTCTAACACAGATACGCAGTATTTT. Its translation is CAISAAGSNTDTQYF.

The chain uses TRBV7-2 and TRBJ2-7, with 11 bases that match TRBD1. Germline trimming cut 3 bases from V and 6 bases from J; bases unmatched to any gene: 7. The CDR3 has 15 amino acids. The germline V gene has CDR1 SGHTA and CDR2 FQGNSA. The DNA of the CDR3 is TGTGCCAGCAGCTTTAGGGGCGGGACAGGGGGCGAGCAGTACTTC. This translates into CASSFRGGTGGEQYF. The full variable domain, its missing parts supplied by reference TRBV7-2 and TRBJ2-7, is GAGVSQSPSNKVTEKGKDVELRCDPISGHTALYWYRQSLGQGLEFLIYFQGNSAPDKSGLPSDRFSAERTGGSVSTLTIQRTQQEDSAVYLCASSFRGGTGGEQYFGPGTRLTVT.

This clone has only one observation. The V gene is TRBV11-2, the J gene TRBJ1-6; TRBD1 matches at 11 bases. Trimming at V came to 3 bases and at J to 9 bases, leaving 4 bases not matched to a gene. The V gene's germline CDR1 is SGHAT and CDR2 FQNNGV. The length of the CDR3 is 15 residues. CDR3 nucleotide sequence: TGTGCCAGCAGCTTTGAGGGGACAGGGGGTTCACCCCTCCACTTT. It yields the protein CASSFEGTGGSPLHF.

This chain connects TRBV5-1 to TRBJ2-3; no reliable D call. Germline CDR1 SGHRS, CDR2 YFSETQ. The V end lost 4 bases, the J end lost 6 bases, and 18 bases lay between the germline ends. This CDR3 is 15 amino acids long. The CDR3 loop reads CASSLDGTYPDTQYF. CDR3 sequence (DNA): TGCGCCAGCAGCCTCGATGGTACTTACCCCGATACGCAGTATTTT.

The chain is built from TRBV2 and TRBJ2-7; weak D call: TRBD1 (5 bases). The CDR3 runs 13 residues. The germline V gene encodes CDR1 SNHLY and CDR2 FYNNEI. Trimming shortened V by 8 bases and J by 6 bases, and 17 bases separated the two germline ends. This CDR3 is CASGRGRFSEQYF. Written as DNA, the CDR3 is TGTGCCAGCGGAAGGGGCAGATTCTCCGAGCAGTACTTC.

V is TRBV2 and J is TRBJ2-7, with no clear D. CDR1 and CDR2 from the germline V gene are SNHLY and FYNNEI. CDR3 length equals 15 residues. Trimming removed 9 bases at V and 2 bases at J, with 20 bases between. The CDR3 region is CASRPRRGGTYEQYF. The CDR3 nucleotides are TGTGCCAGTAGGCCCCGGAGAGGCGGAACCTACGAGCAGTACTTC.

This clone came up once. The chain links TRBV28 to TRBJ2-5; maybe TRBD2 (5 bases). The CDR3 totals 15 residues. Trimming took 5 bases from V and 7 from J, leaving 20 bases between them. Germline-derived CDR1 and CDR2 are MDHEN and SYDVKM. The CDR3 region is CASSPPGGIEGTQYF. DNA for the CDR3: TGTGCCAGCAGTCCTCCGGGCGGAATCGAGGGGACCCAGTACTTC.

Here the CDR3 DNA reads TGTGCCAGCACGCGAGACAGGGCCTACGAGCAGTACTTC. The encoded protein is CASTRDRAYEQYF. The J gene is TRBJ2-7, the V gene TRBV7-8; 7 bases are a match to TRBD1. V was pared by 7 bases and J by 2 bases, with 5 bases of the junction left unmatched. Germline V CDR1 and CDR2: SGHVS, FQNEAQ. The CDR3 runs 13 residues. Drawing the rest from reference TRBV7-8 and TRBJ2-7, the complete variable domain is GAGVSQSPRYKVAKRGQDVALRCDPISGHVSLFWYQQALGQGPEFLTYFQNEAQLDKSGLPSDRFFAERPEGSVSTLKIQRTQQEDSAVYLCASTRDRAYEQYFGPGTRLTVT.

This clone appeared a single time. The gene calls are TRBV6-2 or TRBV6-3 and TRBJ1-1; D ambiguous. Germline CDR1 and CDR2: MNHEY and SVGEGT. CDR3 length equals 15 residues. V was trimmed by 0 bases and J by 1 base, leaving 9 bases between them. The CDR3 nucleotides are TGTGCCAGCAGTTACTCGAGTGAGTGGAACACTGAAGCTTTCTTT. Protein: CASSYSSEWNTEAFF.

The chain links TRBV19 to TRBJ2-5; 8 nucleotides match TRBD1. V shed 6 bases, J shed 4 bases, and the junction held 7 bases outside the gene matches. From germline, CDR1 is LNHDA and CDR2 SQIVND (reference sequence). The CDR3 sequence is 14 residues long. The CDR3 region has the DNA TGTGCCAGTAGAAGCCAGGGGGCTGGAGAGACCCAGTACTTC. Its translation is CASRSQGAGETQYF.

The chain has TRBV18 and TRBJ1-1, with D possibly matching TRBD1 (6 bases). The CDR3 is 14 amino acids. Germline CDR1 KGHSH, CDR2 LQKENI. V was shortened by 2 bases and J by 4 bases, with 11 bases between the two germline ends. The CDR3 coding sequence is TGTGCCAGCTCACCAAGGGGGTATGCCACTGAAGCTTTCTTT. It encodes CASSPRGYATEAFF.

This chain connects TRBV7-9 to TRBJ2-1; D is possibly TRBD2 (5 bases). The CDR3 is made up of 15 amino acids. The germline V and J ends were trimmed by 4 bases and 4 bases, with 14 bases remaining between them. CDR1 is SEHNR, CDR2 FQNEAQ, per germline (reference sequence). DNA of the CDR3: TGTGCCAGCAGCTCATCCATTACGGGGTACAATGAGCAGTTCTTC. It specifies CASSSSITGYNEQFF.

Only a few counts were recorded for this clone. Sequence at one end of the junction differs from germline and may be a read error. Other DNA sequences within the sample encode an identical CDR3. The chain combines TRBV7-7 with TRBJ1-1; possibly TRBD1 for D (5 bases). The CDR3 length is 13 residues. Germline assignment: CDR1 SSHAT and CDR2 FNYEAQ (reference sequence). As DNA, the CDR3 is TGTGCTAGCAGCTTAGGGGCCAACACTGAAGCTTTCTTT. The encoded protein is CASSLGANTEAFF.

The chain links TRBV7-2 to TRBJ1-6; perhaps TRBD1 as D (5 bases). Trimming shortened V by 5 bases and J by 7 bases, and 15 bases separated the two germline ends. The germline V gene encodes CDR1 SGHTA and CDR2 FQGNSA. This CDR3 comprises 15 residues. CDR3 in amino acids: CASSPQDTGNSPLHF. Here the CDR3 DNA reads TGTGCCAGCAGCCCCCAGGACACTGGGAATTCACCCCTCCACTTT.

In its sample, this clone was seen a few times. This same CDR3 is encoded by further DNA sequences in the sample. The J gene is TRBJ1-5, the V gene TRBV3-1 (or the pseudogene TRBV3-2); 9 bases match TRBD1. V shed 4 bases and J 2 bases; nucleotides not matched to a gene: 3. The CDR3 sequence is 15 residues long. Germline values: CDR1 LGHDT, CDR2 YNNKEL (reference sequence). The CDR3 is CASSRGQGGNQPQHF. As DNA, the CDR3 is TGTGCCAGCAGCCGGGGACAGGGCGGCAATCAGCCCCAGCATTTT.